The present T cell receptor (beta chain) was sequenced within a study of technical replicates of blood from a handful of donors. TCRdb's table, derived via immunoSEQ multiplex PCR, lists solely in-frame clones and lacks some. The sample yields about 99,000 clones, about 96% seen once. With 3 bases clipped from V and 6 bases from J, the junction kept 2 bases outside the gene matches. The CDR3 extends over 12 amino acids. Germline V CDR1 and CDR2: WSHSY, SAAADI. This receptor was taken from a human donor in good health. Material for sequencing was T cells isolated from PBMCs. The genes are TRBV10-2 and TRBJ2-7; 7 positions agree with TRBD2. The chain's CDR3 is CASSELASEQYF. CDR3 coding DNA: TGCGCCAGCAGTGAACTAGCGAGCGAGCAGTACTTC.